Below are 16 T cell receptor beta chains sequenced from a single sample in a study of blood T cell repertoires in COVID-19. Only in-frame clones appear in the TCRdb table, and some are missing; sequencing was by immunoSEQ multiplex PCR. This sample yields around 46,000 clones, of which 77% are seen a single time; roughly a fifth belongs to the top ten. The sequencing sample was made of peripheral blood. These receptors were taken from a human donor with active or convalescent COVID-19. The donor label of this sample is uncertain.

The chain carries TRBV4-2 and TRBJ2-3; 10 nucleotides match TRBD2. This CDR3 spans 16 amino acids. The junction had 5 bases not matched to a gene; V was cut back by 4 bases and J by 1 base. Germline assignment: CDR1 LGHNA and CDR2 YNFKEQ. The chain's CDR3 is CASSLQAGGGTDTQYF. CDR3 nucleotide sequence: TGTGCCAGCAGCCTCCAAGCGGGGGGGGGCACAGATACGCAGTATTTT.

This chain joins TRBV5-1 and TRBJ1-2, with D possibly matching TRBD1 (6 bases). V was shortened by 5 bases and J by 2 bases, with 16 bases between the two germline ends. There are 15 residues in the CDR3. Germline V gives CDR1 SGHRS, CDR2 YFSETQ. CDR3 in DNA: TGCGCCAGCAGAGCCCCGGGACACTCAAACTATGGCTACACCTTC. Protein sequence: CASRAPGHSNYGYTF.

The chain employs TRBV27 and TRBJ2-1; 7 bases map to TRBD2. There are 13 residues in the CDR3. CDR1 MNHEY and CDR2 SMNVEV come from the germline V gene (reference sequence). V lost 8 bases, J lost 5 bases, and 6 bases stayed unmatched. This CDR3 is CASLREGHNEQFF. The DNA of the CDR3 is TGTGCCAGCTTAAGGGAGGGCCACAATGAGCAGTTCTTC.

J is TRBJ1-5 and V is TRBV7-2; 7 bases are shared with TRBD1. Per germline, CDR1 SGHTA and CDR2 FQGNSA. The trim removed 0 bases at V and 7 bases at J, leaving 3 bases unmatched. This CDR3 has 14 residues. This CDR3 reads CASSLAGDRQPQHF. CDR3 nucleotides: TGTGCCAGCAGCTTAGCTGGGGACAGACAGCCCCAGCATTTT.

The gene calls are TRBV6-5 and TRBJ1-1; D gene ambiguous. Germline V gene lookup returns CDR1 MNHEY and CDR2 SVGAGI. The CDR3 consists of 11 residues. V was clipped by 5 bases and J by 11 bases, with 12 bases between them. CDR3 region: CASSPRMEAFF. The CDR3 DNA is TGTGCCAGCAGTCCCCGAATGGAGGCTTTCTTT.

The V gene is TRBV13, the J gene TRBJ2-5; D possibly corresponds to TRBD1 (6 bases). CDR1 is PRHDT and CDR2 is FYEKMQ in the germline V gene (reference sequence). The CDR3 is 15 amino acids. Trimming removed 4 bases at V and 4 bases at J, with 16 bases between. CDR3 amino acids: CASSWGQVTGETQYF. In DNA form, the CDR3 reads TGTGCCAGCAGCTGGGGCCAGGTGACAGGAGAGACCCAGTACTTC.

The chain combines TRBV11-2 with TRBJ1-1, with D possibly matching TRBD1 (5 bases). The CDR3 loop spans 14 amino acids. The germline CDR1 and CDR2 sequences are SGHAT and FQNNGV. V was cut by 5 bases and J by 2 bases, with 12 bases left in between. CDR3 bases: TGTGCCAGCAGCGTGGGACTCCTTAACACTGAAGCTTTCTTT. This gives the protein CASSVGLLNTEAFF.

CDR3 nucleotides: TGCGCCAGCAGCCAAAGCGTCCCTGGACTAGCGGGAGACACCGGGGAGCTGTTTTTT. This sequence encodes CASSQSVPGLAGDTGELFF. This chain connects TRBV4-1 to TRBJ2-2; TRBD2 matches 13 bases. Per germline, CDR1 MGHRA and CDR2 YSYEKL. This CDR3 is built from 19 residues. Trimming took 2 bases from V and 3 from J; bases not matched to a gene: 9.

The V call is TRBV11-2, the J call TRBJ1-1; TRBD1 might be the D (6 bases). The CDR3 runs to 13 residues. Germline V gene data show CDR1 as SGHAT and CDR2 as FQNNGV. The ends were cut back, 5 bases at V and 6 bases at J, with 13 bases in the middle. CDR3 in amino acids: CASSAQGWAEAFF. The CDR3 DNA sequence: TGTGCCAGCAGCGCCCAGGGGTGGGCTGAAGCTTTCTTT.

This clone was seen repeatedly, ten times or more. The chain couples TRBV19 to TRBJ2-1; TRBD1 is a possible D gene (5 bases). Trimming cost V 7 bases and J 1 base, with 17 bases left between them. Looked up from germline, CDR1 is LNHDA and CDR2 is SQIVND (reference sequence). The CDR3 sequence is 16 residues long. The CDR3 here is CASTPGAGKSYNEQFF. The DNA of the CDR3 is TGTGCCAGTACCCCTGGGGCAGGGAAGTCCTACAATGAGCAGTTCTTC.

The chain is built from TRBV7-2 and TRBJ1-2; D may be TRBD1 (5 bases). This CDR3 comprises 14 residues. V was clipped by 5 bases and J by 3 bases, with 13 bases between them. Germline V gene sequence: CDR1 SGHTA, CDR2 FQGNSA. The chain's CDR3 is CASSRARADYGYTF. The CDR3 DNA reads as TGTGCCAGCAGCCGGGCCAGGGCGGACTATGGCTACACCTTC.

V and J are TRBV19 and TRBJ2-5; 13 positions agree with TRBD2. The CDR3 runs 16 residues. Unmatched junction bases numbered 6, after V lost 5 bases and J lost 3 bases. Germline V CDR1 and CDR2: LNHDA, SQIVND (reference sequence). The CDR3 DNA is TGTGCCAGTAGTGCAGTGGGACTAGCGGGAAAAGAGACCCAGTACTTC. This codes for CASSAVGLAGKETQYF.

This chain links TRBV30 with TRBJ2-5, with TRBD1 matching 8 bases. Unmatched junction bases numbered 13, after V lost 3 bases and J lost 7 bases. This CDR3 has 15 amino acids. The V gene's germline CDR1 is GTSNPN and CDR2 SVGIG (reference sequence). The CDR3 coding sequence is TGTGCCTGGAGAACGTCGACAGGGGACCTCGGGACCCAGTACTTC. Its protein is CAWRTSTGDLGTQYF.

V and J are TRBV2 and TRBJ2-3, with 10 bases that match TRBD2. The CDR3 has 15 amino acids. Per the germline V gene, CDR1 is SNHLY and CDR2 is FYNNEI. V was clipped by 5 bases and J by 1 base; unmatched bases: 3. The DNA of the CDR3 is TGTGCCAGCAGTTTAGCGGGAGGAGGCACAGATACGCAGTATTTT. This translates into CASSLAGGGTDTQYF.

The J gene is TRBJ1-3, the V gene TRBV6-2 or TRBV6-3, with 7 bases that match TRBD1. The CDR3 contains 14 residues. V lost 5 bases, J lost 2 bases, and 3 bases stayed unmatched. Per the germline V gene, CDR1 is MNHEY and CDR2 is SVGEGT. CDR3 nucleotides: TGTGCCAGCAGTCGACAGGGTACTGGAAACACCATATATTTT. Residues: CASSRQGTGNTIYF.

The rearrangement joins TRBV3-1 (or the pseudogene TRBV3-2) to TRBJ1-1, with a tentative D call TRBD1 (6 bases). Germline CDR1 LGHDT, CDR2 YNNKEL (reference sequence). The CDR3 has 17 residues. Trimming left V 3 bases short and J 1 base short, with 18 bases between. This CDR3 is CASSHRRGARGNTEAFF. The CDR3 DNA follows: TGTGCCAGCAGCCATCGGCGGGGGGCGCGGGGGAACACTGAAGCTTTCTTT.